The present entry profiles one TCR beta chain with its context. The time point here: patch test 3, about 24 weeks after DPC sensitization. Treatment described: therapeutic diphenylcyclopropenone sensitization with weekly scalp DPC. This entry belongs to a study of human T cells and chemical hapten exposure. The overall study: Investigators sensitized around 2 cm by around 2 cm of upper inner arm skin with 2% DPC. Small discrepancies in pooled library volume mainly accounted for the varying TCR yields per sample.

What the library attached to individual cDNA molecules were unique molecular identifiers. TCRdb ran MiXCR on the RACE reads and lists one entry per CDR3 protein. This table holds about 84,000 distinct CDR3 sequences, about a tenth found once. The clonotype comes from a woman aged 45-59 years with alopecia areata. Some clones in this sample may be carry-over from other donors' samples. Sequencing used whole blood, obtained in connection with sensitization to the hapten diphenylcyclopropenone (DPC).

CDR3 DNA: TGCGCCAGCAGCTTCCGGGGGTCCGGGACGAACACCGGGGAGCTGTTTTTT. This codes for CASSFRGSGTNTGELFF. This chain connects TRBV5-1 to TRBJ2-2; possible D gene TRBD2, 6 bases. Trimming left V 2 bases short and J 0 bases short, with 14 bases between. The CDR3 consists of 17 residues. Germline lookup yields CDR1 SGHRS and CDR2 YFSETQ. The whole variable domain, filled in from reference TRBV5-1 and TRBJ2-2, reads KAGVTQTPRYLIKTRGQQVTLSCSPISGHRSVSWYQQTPGQGLQFLFEYFSETQRNKGNFPGRFSGRQFSNSRSEMNVSTLELGDSALYLCASSFRGSGTNTGELFFGEGSRLTVL.